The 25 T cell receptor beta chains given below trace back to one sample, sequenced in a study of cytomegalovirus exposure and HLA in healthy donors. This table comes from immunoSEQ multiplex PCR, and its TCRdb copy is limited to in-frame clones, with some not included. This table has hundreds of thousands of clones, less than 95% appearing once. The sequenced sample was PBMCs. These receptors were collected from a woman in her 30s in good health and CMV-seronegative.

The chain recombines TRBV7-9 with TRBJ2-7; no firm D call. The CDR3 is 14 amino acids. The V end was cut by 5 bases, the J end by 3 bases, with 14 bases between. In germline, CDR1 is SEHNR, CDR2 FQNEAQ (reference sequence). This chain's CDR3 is CASSPAGRSYEQYF. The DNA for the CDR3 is TGTGCCAGCAGCCCCGCCGGACGGAGCTACGAGCAGTACTTC. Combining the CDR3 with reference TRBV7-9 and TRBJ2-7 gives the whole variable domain DTGVSQNPRHKITKRGQNVTFRCDPISEHNRLYWYRQTLGQGPEFLTYFQNEAQLEKSRLLSDRFSAERPKGSFSTLEIQRTEQGDSAMYLCASSPAGRSYEQYFGPGTRLTVT.

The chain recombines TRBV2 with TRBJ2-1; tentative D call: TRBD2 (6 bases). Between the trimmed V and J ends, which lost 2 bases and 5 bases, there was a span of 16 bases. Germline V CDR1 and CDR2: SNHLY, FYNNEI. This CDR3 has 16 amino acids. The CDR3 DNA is TGTGCCAGCAGTGAAAGTTGGGACTTAACCCACAATGAGCAGTTCTTC. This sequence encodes CASSESWDLTHNEQFF.

DNA for the CDR3: TGTGCCAGCAGCTCGACAGGGTTGGACACTGAAGCTTTCTTT. This sequence encodes CASSSTGLDTEAFF. This sequence joins TRBV5-6 and TRBJ1-1, with 7 positions matching TRBD1. This CDR3 contains 14 residues. Per the germline V gene, CDR1 is SGHDT and CDR2 is YYEEEE. V was clipped by 3 bases and J by 3 bases; unmatched bases: 5.

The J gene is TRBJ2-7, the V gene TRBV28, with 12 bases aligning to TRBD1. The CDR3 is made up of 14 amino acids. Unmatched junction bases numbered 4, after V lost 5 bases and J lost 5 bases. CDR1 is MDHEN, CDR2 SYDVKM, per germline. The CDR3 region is CASSRDRGRDEQYF. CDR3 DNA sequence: TGTGCCAGCAGTCGGGACAGGGGGCGCGACGAGCAGTACTTC.

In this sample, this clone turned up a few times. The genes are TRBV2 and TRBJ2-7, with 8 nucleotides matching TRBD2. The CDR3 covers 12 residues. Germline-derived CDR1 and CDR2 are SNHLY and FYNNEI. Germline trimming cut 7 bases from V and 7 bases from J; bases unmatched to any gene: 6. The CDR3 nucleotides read TGTGCCAGCAATCGGCTAGCGGGTGAGCAGTACTTC. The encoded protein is CASNRLAGEQYF. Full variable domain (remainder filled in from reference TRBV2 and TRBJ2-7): EPEVTQTPSHQVTQMGQEVILRCVPISNHLYFYWYRQILGQKVEFLVSFYNNEISEKSEIFDDQFSVERPDGSNFTLKIRSTKLEDSAMYFCASNRLAGEQYFGPGTRLTVT.

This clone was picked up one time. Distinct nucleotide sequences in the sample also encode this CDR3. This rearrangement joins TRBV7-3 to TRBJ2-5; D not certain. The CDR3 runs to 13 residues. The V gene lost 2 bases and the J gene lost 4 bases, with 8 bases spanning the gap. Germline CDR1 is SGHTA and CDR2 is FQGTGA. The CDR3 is CASSLGTLETQYF. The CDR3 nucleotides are TGTGCCAGCAGCTTAGGAACTTTAGAGACCCAGTACTTC.

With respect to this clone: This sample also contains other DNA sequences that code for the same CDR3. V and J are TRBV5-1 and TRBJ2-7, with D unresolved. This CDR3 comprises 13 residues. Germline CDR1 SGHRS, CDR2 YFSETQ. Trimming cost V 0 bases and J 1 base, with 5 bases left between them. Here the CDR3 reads CASSLAGSYEQYF. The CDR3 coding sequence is TGCGCCAGCAGCTTGGCAGGTTCCTACGAGCAGTACTTC.

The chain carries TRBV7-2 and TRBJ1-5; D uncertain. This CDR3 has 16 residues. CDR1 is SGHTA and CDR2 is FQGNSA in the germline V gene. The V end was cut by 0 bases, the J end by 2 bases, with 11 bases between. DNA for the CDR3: TGTGCCAGCAGCTTAGCGCCACTAAGTGGCAATCAGCCCCAGCATTTT. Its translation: CASSLAPLSGNQPQHF.

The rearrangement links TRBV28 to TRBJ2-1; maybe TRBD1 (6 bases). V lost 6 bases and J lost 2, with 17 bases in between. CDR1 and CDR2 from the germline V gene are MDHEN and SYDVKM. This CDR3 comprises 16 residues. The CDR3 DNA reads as TGTGCCAGCAGCCCGTCGCAGGGGAGAGCCTACAATGAGCAGTTCTTC. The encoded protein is CASSPSQGRAYNEQFF.

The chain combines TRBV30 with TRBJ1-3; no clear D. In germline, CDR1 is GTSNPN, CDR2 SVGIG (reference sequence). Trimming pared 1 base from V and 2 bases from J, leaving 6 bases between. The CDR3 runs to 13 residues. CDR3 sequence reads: CAWSAETGNTIYF. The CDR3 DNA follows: TGTGCCTGGAGTGCCGAAACTGGAAACACCATATATTTT. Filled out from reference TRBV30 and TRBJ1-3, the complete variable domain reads SQTIHQWPATLVQPVGSPLSLECTVEGTSNPNLYWYRQAAGRGLQLLFYSVGIGQISSEVPQNLSASRPQDRQFILSSKKLLLSDSGFYLCAWSAETGNTIYFGEGSWLTVV.

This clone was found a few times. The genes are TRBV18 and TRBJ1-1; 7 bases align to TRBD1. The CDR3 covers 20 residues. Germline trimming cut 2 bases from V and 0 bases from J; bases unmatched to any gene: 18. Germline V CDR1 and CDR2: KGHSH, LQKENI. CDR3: CASSPLVGGGRGFMNTEAFF. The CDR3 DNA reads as TGTGCCAGCTCACCATTAGTAGGAGGGGGCAGAGGATTCATGAACACTGAAGCTTTCTTT.

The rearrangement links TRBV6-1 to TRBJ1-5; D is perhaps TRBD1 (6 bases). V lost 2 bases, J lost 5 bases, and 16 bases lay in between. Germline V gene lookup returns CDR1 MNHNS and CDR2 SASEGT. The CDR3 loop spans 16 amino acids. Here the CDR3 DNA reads TGTGCCAGCAGTGAATTGTGGGGGGACATATATCAGCCCCAGCATTTT. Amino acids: CASSELWGDIYQPQHF.

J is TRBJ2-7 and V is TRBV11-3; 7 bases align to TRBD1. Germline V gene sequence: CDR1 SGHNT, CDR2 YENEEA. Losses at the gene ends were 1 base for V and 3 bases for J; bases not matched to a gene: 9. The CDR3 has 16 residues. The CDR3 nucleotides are TGTGCCAGCAGCTTAGGCCGATCGGGACAGCACTACGAGCAGTACTTC. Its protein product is CASSLGRSGQHYEQYF.

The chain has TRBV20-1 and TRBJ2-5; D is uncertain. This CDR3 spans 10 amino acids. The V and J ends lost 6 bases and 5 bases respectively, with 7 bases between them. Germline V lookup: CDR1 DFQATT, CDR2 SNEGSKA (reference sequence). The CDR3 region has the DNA TGCAGTGCAGGCCGGGAGACCCAGTACTTC. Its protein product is CSAGRETQYF.

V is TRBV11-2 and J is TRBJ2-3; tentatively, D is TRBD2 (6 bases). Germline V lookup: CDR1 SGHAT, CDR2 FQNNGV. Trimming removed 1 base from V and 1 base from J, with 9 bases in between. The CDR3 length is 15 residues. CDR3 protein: CASSLGASGTDTQYF. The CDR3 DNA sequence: TGTGCCAGCAGCTTAGGGGCTAGCGGCACAGATACGCAGTATTTT.

The CDR3 nucleotides are TGTGCCAGCAGCTTAGGTGGGGCAGGGGGCCTCTACGAGCAGTACTTC. Encoded protein: CASSLGGAGGLYEQYF. The gene calls are TRBV7-2 and TRBJ2-7; 8 bases align to TRBD1. Germline lookup yields CDR1 SGHTA and CDR2 FQGNSA. The CDR3 is made up of 16 amino acids. The J segment lost 3 bases and the V segment lost 1 base, leaving 8 bases of the junction unmatched. Supplemented by reference TRBV7-2 and TRBJ2-7, the full variable domain reads GAGVSQSPSNKVTEKGKDVELRCDPISGHTALYWYRQSLGQGLEFLIYFQGNSAPDKSGLPSDRFSAERTGGSVSTLTIQRTQQEDSAVYLCASSLGGAGGLYEQYFGPGTRLTVT.

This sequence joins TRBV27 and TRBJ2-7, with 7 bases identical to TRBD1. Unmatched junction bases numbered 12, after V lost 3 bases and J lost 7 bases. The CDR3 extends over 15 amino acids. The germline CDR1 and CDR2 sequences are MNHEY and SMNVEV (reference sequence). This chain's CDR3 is CASSFFAGTAIEQYF. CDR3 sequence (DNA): TGTGCCAGCAGTTTTTTCGCCGGGACAGCAATAGAGCAGTACTTC.

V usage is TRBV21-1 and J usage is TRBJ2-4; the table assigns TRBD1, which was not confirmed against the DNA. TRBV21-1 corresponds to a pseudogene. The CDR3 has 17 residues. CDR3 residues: CARTTGGDILAKNIQYF. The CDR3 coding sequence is TGTGCCAGGACGACAGGGGGTGATATTCTAGCCAAAAACATTCAGTACTTC.

For the CDR3, the DNA is TGTGCCAGCTCACCTAACCGTCCAGATACGCAGTATTTT. Residues: CASSPNRPDTQYF. The chain uses TRBV18 and TRBJ2-3; D not resolved. V was shortened by 3 bases and J by 4 bases, with 8 bases between the two germline ends. The V gene's germline CDR1 is KGHSH and CDR2 LQKENI. This CDR3 spans 13 amino acids.

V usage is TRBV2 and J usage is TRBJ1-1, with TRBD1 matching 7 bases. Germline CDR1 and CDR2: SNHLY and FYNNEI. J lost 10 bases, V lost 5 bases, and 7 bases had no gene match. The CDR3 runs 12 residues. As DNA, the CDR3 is TGTGCCAGCAGTCCCGGACAGGTGGTAGCTTTCTTT. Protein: CASSPGQVVAFF. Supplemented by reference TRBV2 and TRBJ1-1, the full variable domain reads EPEVTQTPSHQVTQMGQEVILRCVPISNHLYFYWYRQILGQKVEFLVSFYNNEISEKSEIFDDQFSVERPDGSNFTLKIRSTKLEDSAMYFCASSPGQVVAFFGQGTRLTVV.

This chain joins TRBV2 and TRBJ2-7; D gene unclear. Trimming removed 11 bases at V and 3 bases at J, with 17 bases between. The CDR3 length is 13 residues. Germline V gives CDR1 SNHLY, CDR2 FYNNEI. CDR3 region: CADPVRSFYEQYF. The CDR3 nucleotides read TGTGCCGATCCCGTTCGAAGTTTCTACGAGCAGTACTTC.

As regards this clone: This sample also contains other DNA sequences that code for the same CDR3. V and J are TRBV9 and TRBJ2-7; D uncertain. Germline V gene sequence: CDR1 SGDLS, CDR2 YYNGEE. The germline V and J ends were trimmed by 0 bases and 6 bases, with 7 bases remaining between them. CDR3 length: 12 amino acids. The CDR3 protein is CASSVGGSEQYF. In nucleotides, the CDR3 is TGTGCCAGCAGCGTAGGAGGTAGCGAGCAGTACTTC.

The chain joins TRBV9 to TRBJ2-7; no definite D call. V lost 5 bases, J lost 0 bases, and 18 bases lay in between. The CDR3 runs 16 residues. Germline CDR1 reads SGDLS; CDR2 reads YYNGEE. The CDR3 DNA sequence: TGTGCCAGCAGTCCCAGTTGGGGATCGAACTCCTACGAGCAGTACTTC. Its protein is CASSPSWGSNSYEQYF.

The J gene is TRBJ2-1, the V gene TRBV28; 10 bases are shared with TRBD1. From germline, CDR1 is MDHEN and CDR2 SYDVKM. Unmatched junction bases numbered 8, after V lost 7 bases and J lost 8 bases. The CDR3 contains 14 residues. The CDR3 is CASIQTGGRDEQFF. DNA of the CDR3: TGTGCCAGCATCCAGACAGGGGGCCGGGATGAGCAGTTCTTC.

The CDR3 sequence: CASSVPGPQETQYF. CDR3 nucleotides: TGTGCCAGTAGTGTCCCAGGACCACAAGAGACCCAGTACTTC. V usage is TRBV19 and J usage is TRBJ2-5; D is unresolved. In germline, CDR1 is LNHDA, CDR2 SQIVND (reference sequence). V was cut by 5 bases and J by 2 bases, with 12 bases left in between. The CDR3 runs 14 residues.